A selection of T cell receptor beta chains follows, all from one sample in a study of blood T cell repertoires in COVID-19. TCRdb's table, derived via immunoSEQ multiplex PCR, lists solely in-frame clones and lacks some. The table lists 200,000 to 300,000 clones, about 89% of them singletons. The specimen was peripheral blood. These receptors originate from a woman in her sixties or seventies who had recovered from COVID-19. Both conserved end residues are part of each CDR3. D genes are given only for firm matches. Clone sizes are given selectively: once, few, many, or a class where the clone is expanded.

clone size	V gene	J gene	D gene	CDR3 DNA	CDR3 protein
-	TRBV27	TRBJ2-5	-	TGTGCCAGCGGGGGCCCGGAGACCCAGTACTTC	CASGGPETQYF
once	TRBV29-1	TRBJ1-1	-	TGCAGCGTAATGATGGGGGGGGGACACACTGAAGCTTTCTTT	CSVMMGGGHTEAFF
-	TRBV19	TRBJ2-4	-	TGTGCCAGTAGTATTAACTTGGCCCGGGGGTACAAAAACATTCAGTACTTC	CASSINLARGYKNIQYF
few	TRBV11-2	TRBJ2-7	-	TGTGCCAGCAGCTTAGGAGGGAACTACGAGCAGTACTTC	CASSLGGNYEQYF
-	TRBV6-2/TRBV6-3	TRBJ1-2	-	TGTGCCAGCAGTCCCTCGCCGCGGGGGGCCTATGGCTACACCTTC	CASSPSPRGAYGYTF
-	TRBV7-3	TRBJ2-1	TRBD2	TGTGCCAGCAGCTTAATCGCTAGCGGGGGGGCCGATGAGCAGTTCTTC	CASSLIASGGADEQFF
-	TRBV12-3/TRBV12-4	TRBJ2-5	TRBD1	TGTGCCAGCAGTTACAGGGGAGAAGAGACCCAGTACTTC	CASSYRGEETQYF
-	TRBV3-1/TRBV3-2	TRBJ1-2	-	TGTGCCAGCACCCGGGCAGGTCGGGAAAACTATGGCTACACCTTC	CASTRAGRENYGYTF
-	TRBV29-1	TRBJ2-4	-	TGCAGCGTTGCCGGGAATTACATTCAGTACTTC	CSVAGNYIQYF
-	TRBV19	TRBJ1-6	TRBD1	TGTGCCAGTAGTAGGAGGGGGCTCGATAATTCACCCCTCCACTTT	CASSRRGLDNSPLHF
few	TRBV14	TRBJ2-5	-	TGTGCCAGCAGCCAAGCGGGAGCTGGGGGATCCCAGTACTTC	CASSQAGAGGSQYF
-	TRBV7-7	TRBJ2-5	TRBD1	TGTGCTAGCAGCCCGGGACAGGGAGAGACCCAGTACTTC	CASSPGQGETQYF
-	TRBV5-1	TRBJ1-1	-	TGCGCCAGCAGCTTGGGGACAGCGAACACTGAAGCTTTCTTT	CASSLGTANTEAFF
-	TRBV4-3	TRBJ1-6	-	TGCGCCAGCAGCCAAGGCGCAATGTCACCCCTCCACTTT	CASSQGAMSPLHF
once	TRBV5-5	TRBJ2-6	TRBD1	TGTGCCAGCAGCTTAGCCGGGACAGCGGTACTCGGGGCCAACGTCCTGACTTTC	CASSLAGTAVLGANVLTF
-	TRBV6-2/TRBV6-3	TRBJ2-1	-	TGTGCCAGCAGTTACCACATCGGGGTTTTGGAGCAGTTCTTC	CASSYHIGVLEQFF
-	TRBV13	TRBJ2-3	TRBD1	TGTGCCACCGGGGACAGGGGTAGAAGAGATACGCAGTATTTT	CATGDRGRRDTQYF
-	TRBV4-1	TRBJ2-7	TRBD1	TGCGCCAGCAGCCCAGACAGGGGGGACTACGAGCAGTACTTC	CASSPDRGDYEQYF
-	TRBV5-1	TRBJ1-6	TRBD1	TGCGCCAGCAGCTTGGGACAGGGGGCTAATAATTCACCCCTCCACTTT	CASSLGQGANNSPLHF
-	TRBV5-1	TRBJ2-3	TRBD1	TGCGCCAGCAGCCCCGACAGGGTACGCACAGATACGCAGTATTTT	CASSPDRVRTDTQYF
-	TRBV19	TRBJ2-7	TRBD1	TGTGCCAGTAGTATACGGGGACAGGGGGGATACGAGCAGTACTTC	CASSIRGQGGYEQYF
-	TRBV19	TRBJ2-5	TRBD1	TGTGCCAGCCGGAAGACAGGGGGCGGCGAGACCCAGTACTTC	CASRKTGGGETQYF
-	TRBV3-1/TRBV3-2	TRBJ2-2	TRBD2	TGTGCCAGCAGCCCACTAGCGGGGGGATCCCCCGGGGAGCTGTTTTTT	CASSPLAGGSPGELFF
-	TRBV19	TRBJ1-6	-	TGTGCCAGTAGTATTTTCAGTACTAATTCACCCCTCCACTTT	CASSIFSTNSPLHF
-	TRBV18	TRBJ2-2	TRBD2	TGTGCCAGCTCACGGCCTAGCCGGGGGGGCCTGAACACCGGGGAGCTGTTTTTT	CASSRPSRGGLNTGELFF
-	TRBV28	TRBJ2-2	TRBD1	TGTGCCAGCAGTGTCCTGGACAGGGACACCGGGGAGCTGTTTTTT	CASSVLDRDTGELFF
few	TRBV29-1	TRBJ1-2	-	TGCAGCGTCCCCCGCAGGACTAACTATGGCTACACCTTC	CSVPRRTNYGYTF
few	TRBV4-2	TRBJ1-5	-	TGTGCCAGCAGCCAAGATTTGGGGGGGATCGTGAGCGGCAATCAGCCCCAGCATTTT	CASSQDLGGIVSGNQPQHF
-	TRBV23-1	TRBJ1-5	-	TGCGCCAGCAGTCAAAAAGGCAGGAAGAGCAATCAGCCCCAGCATTTT	CASSQKGRKSNQPQHF
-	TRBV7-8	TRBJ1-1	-	TGTGCCAGTTCCTTTAGCCGAAGAGACACTGAAGCTTTCTTT	CASSFSRRDTEAFF
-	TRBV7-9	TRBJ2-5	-	TGTGCCAGCAGCTTAGGTTCAGGGCAAGAGACCCAGTACTTC	CASSLGSGQETQYF
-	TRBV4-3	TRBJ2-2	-	TGCGCCAGCAGCCGTGAGCAAGCGAACACCGGGGAGCTGTTTTTT	CASSREQANTGELFF
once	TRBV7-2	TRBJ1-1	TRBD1	TGTGCCAGCAGTCCCCGACAGGGGAGTACTGAAGCTTTCTTT	CASSPRQGSTEAFF
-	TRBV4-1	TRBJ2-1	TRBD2	TGCGCCAGCAGACCCGCGGGGGGCATCGCCTACAATGAGCAGTTCTTC	CASRPAGGIAYNEQFF
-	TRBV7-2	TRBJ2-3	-	TGTGCCAGCAGCTTACTCCAGGGGGGTAGCACAGATACGCAGTATTTT	CASSLLQGGSTDTQYF
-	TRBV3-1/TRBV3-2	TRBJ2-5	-	TGTGCCAGCAGCCAGGGCCGGGTAGGAGGACCGAACCAAGAGACCCAGTACTTC	CASSQGRVGGPNQETQYF
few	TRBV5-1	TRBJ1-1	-	TGCGCCAGCAGCGTCGGTCCATTCCACACTGAAGCTTTCTTT	CASSVGPFHTEAFF
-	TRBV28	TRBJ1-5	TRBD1	TGTGCCAGCAGTCCCCACCCGGGACAGGAGGGTTATAGCAATCAGCCCCAGCATTTT	CASSPHPGQEGYSNQPQHF
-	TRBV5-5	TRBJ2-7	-	TGTGCCAGCAGCTCGGAGCCCGGGACTGACGCCTACGAGCAGTACTTC	CASSSEPGTDAYEQYF
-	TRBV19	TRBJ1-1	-	TGTGCCAGTTCGGAGAACCGAGACTTTGAAGCTTTCTTT	CASSENRDFEAFF
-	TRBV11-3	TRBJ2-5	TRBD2	TGTGCCAGCAGCTTGCGGGGGGGCCAAGAGACCCAGTACTTC	CASSLRGGQETQYF
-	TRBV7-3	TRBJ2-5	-	TGTGCCAGCAGCCGAGCAGGGGTGGAGACCCAGTACTTC	CASSRAGVETQYF
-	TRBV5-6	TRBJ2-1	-	TGTGCCAGCAGCCGGGGGTTTCCTCGCTACAATGAGCAGTTCTTC	CASSRGFPRYNEQFF
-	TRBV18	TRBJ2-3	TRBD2	TGTGCCAGCTCAATCCGACTAGCGGGGGACACAGATACGCAGTATTTT	CASSIRLAGDTDTQYF
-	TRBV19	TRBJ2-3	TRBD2	TGTGCCAGTATTTCTAGCGGGGGGGCAGATACGCAGTATTTT	CASISSGGADTQYF
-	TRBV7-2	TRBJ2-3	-	TGTGCCAGCAGAGCCGGGACTGAGGCAGATACGCAGTATTTT	CASRAGTEADTQYF
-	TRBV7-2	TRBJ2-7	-	TGTGCCAGCAGCTTAGGGTCCGGGCGCGGGGCTTACGAGCAGTACTTC	CASSLGSGRGAYEQYF
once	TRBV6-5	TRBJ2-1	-	TGTGCCAGCAGGGAGACCGGGAGCCACAATGAGCAGTTCTTC	CASRETGSHNEQFF
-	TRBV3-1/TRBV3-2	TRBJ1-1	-	TGTGCCAGCAGCCCCCTCGGAGTCCCGAACACTGAAGCTTTCTTT	CASSPLGVPNTEAFF
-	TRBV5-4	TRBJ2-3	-	TGTGCCAGCAGCTTAAACGGGTACACAGATACGCAGTATTTT	CASSLNGYTDTQYF
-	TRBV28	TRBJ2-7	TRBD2	TGTGCCAGCAGTCCCGCGGGGGTCTACGAGCAGTACTTC	CASSPAGVYEQYF
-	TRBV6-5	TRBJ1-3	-	TGTGCCAGCAGCGCCAGTACAGGTCCTGGAAACACCATATATTTT	CASSASTGPGNTIYF
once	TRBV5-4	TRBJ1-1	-	TGTGCCAGCAGCTTACTTGTGAACACTGAAGCTTTCTTT	CASSLLVNTEAFF
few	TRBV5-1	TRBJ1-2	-	TGCGCCAGCAGCGCGGACAGAGAAGTCTATGGCTACACCTTC	CASSADREVYGYTF